The next 17 T cell receptor beta chains were all read from a single sample in a study of liver allograft versus peripheral blood T cells. In the study overall: Liver transplant recipients had T cell receptor repertoires compared between transplanted liver and peripheral blood.

TCRdb ran MiXCR on the reads and lists one entry per CDR3 protein. The sample lists roughly 1,700 distinct CDR3 sequences; about 20% were seen once. The receptors shown here come from a human patient who had a liver transplant. Certain T cells may be donor cells from the graft.

The sample holds a few counts of this clonotype. The chain links TRBV13 to TRBJ2-7; 8 bases line up with TRBD2. The trim removed 5 bases at V and 1 base at J, leaving 10 bases unmatched. CDR3 length: 16 amino acids. Looked up from germline, CDR1 is PRHDT and CDR2 is FYEKMQ (reference sequence). CDR3 nucleotide sequence: TGTGCCAGCAGCCCCTTAGGAGCGGGAGATTCCTACGAGCAGTACTTC. Translated: CASSPLGAGDSYEQYF. Together with reference TRBV13 and TRBJ2-7, the CDR3 gives the full variable domain: AAGVIQSPRHLIKEKRETATLKCYPIPRHDTVYWYQQGPGQDPQFLISFYEKMQSDKGSIPDRFSAQQFSDYHSELNMSSLELGDSALYFCASSPLGAGDSYEQYFGPGTRLTVT.

Details on this clonotype: A far larger clone lies a single base away; this is likely a read error. The chain employs TRBV6-1 and TRBJ1-1, with D uncertain. Germline CDR1 MNHNS, CDR2 SASEGT. The CDR3 is made up of 12 amino acids. V gave up 3 bases and J gave up 6 bases, with 8 bases separating them. The CDR3 coding sequence is TGTGCCAGCAGTGAGTCAGGAGCTGAAGCTTTCTTT. It yields the protein CASSESGAEAFF.

V usage is TRBV5-6 and J usage is TRBJ2-1; tentative D call: TRBD2 (6 bases). From germline, CDR1 is SGHDT and CDR2 YYEEEE. CDR3 length: 14 amino acids. V was cut by 5 bases and J by 1 base, with 10 bases left in between. DNA of the CDR3: TGTGCCAGCAGTTGGGCGGGATCCTACAATGAGCAGTTCTTC. Protein sequence: CASSWAGSYNEQFF.

The gene calls are TRBV7-2 and TRBJ1-2; TRBD1 agrees at 8 bases. Trimming at V came to 1 base and at J to 11 bases, leaving 6 bases not matched to a gene. Germline V gene data show CDR1 as SGHTA and CDR2 as FQGNSA. The CDR3 covers 13 residues. CDR3 nucleotides: TGTGCCAGCAGCTTAGACAGGGGGGGGGGGTACACCTTC. Translating gives CASSLDRGGGYTF.

This clonotype ranks as medium-sized. The J gene is TRBJ2-7, the V gene TRBV6-5, with 14 nucleotides matching TRBD2. V gave up 2 bases and J gave up 4 bases; unmatched junction bases: 4. The CDR3 contains 16 residues. Germline CDR1 MNHEY, CDR2 SVGAGI. This CDR3 reads CASSYPRTSGRYEQYF. CDR3 DNA sequence: TGTGCCAGCAGTTACCCTCGGACTAGCGGGAGGTACGAGCAGTACTTC.

This clonotype has only a few counts. The chain carries TRBV13 and TRBJ2-1; D call uncertain. The germline V gene has CDR1 PRHDT and CDR2 FYEKMQ (reference sequence). The CDR3 is made up of 13 amino acids. V gave up 1 base and J gave up 6 bases, with 7 bases separating them. CDR3 in amino acids: CASSLVQFNEQFF. Here the CDR3 DNA reads TGTGCCAGCAGCTTAGTCCAGTTCAATGAGCAGTTCTTC.

Concerning this clonotype: It is likely a read error, because the conserved phenylalanine at the end of the CDR3 is missing. The chain couples TRBV6-5 to TRBJ1-2; 9 nucleotides line up with TRBD1. The CDR3 consists of 13 residues. J lost 4 bases, V lost 6 bases, and 3 bases had no gene match. Germline V lookup: CDR1 MNHEY, CDR2 SVGAGI. CDR3 bases: TGTGCCAGCAGGTCGACAGGGGGCTATGGCTACACCTTA. Its protein product is CASRSTGGYGYTL.

This clonotype appeared many times. V is TRBV28 and J is TRBJ2-3; 11 bases are a match to TRBD2. The CDR3 sequence is 16 residues long. V dropped 8 bases and J dropped 1; count of bases not matched to a gene: 8. Germline-derived CDR1 and CDR2 are MDHEN and SYDVKM. The CDR3 DNA sequence: TGTGCCAGCGCGCCCTTGACTAGCGGGGGCACAGATACGCAGTATTTT. Its protein is CASAPLTSGGTDTQYF.

This clonotype counts as medium-sized. This chain links TRBV14 with TRBJ2-7; D uncertain. Trimming shortened V by 1 base and J by 0 bases, and 10 bases separated the two germline ends. Germline assignment: CDR1 SGHDN and CDR2 FVKESK. The length of the CDR3 is 15 residues. CDR3 in DNA: TGTGCCAGCAGCCAAGTCCGGTACGGCTCCTACGAGCAGTACTTC. Translation gives CASSQVRYGSYEQYF.

As for this clonotype: This may be a read error: a much more frequent sequence differs by one nucleotide. V and J are TRBV10-3 and TRBJ1-1; perhaps TRBD1 as D (5 bases). CDR1 is ENHRY and CDR2 is SYGVKD in the germline V gene. The CDR3 has 14 amino acids. V gave up 5 bases and J gave up 3 bases, with 13 bases separating them. The CDR3 region is CAISYGGVDTEAFF. The CDR3 region has the DNA TGTGCCATCAGTTACGGAGGGGTAGACACTGAAGCTTTCTTT.

The rearrangement joins TRBV5-4 to TRBJ2-7, with D possibly being TRBD1 or TRBD2 (5 bases each). V dropped 0 bases and J dropped 2 bases, with 15 bases sitting between them. The CDR3 runs 16 residues. Germline V CDR1 and CDR2: SGHNT, YYREEE (reference sequence). CDR3 region: CASSLAMGENAYEQYF. The CDR3 nucleotides read TGTGCCAGCAGCTTGGCGATGGGGGAGAACGCCTACGAGCAGTACTTC.

As to this clonotype: A single base is all that separates this from a far larger clone, so a read error is likely. This chain links TRBV6-2 or TRBV6-3 with TRBJ1-2; D is undetermined. Trimming pared 5 bases from V and 2 bases from J, leaving 12 bases between. This CDR3 is 14 amino acids long. Germline CDR1 reads MNHEY; CDR2 reads SVGEGT. The DNA for the CDR3 is TGTGCCAGCAGTGAAGCTCCCCCAAACTATGGCTACACCTTC. Residues: CASSEAPPNYGYTF.

The chain is built from TRBV5-5 and TRBJ1-1, with D unresolved. This CDR3 contains 13 residues. V gave up 4 bases and J gave up 0 bases, with 7 bases separating them. The germline gives CDR1 SGHKS, CDR2 YYEKEE (reference sequence). CDR3 DNA sequence: TGTGCCAGCAGCCTGTGGGTGAACACTGAAGCTTTCTTT. It specifies CASSLWVNTEAFF.

V gene TRBV12-3 or TRBV12-4 combines with J gene TRBJ2-7; the D is unclear. This CDR3 contains 10 residues. Between the trimmed V and J ends, which lost 5 bases and 6 bases, there was a span of 5 bases. The CDR3 region is CASSRSEQYF. The CDR3 DNA reads as TGTGCCAGCAGTCGCTCCGAGCAGTACTTC.

The V gene is TRBV20-1, the J gene TRBJ1-1, with D perhaps matching TRBD1 (5 bases). The CDR3 spans 14 residues. The V gene lost 1 base and the J gene lost 0 bases, with 9 bases spanning the gap. Germline CDR1 and CDR2: DFQATT and SNEGSKA (reference sequence). Here the CDR3 DNA reads TGCAGTGCTAGAGTGGCGGACATGAACACTGAAGCTTTCTTT. This encodes CSARVADMNTEAFF.

This clonotype is medium-sized by share. CDR3 bases: TGTGCCAGCGCCCACCCTTCGGGCTACGAGCAGTACTTC. It yields the protein CASAHPSGYEQYF. The chain joins TRBV18 to TRBJ2-7; D is undetermined. The CDR3 contains 13 residues. The germline V gene encodes CDR1 KGHSH and CDR2 LQKENI. Trimming cost V 8 bases and J 3 bases, with 14 bases left between them.

By proportion, this clonotype is medium-sized. The V call is TRBV6-5, the J call TRBJ1-1, with D maybe TRBD1 (5 bases). V was cut by 6 bases and J by 6 bases, with 8 bases left in between. The CDR3 consists of 11 residues. Germline CDR1 is MNHEY and CDR2 is SVGAGI. CDR3 residues: CASSAGSEAFF. CDR3 in DNA: TGTGCCAGCAGCGCAGGGTCTGAAGCTTTCTTT.